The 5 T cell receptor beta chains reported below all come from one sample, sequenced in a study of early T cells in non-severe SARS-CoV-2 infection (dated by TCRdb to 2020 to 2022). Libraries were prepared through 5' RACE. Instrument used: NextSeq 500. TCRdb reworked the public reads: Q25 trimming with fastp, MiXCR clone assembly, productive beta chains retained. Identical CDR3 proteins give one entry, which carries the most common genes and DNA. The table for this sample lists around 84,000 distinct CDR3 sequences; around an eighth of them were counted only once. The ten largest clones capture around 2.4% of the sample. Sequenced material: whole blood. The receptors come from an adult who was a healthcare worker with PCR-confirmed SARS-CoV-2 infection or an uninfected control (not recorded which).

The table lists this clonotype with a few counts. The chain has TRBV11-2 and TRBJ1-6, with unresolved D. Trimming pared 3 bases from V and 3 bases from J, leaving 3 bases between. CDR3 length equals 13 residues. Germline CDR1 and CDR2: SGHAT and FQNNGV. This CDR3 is CASSFLYNSPLHF. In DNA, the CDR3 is TGTGCCAGCAGCTTCCTCTATAATTCACCCCTCCACTTT.

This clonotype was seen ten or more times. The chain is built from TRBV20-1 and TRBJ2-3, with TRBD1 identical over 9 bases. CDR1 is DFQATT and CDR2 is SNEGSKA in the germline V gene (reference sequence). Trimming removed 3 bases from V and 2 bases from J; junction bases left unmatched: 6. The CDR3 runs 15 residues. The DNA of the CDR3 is TGCAGTGCTAGTGACGGGACAGGGCCCACAGATACGCAGTATTTT. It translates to CSASDGTGPTDTQYF.

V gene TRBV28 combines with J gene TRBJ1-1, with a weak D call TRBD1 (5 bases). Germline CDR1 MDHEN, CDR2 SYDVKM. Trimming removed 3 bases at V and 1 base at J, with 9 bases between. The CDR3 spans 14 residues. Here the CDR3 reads CASSFQGGNTEAFF. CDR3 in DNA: TGTGCCAGCAGTTTTCAGGGTGGGAACACTGAAGCTTTCTTT.

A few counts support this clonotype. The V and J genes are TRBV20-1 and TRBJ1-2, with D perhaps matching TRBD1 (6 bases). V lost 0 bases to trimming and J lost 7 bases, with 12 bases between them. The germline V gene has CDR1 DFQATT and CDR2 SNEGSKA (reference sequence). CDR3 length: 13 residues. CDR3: CSARDPWTVGYTF. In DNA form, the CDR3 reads TGCAGTGCTAGAGATCCCTGGACAGTTGGCTACACCTTC.

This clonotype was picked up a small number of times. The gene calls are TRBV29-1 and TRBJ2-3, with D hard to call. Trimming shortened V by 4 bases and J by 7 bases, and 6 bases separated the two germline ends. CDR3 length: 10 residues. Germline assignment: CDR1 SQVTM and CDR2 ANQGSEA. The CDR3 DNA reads TGCAGCGTTGTACTCAATACGCAGTATTTT. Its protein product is CSVVLNTQYF.